The 29 T cell receptor beta chains below were found in one sample sequenced in a study of T-cell memory formation after mild COVID-19. TCRdb used MiXCR to reprocess the 5' RACE reads, holding one entry per CDR3 protein. The repertoire holds 550,000 to 600,000 distinct CDR3 sequences, approximately 15% seen once, with around 7.8% in the top ten. The sequenced sample was PBMCs or a T cell subset sorted from them (not recorded which). These receptors originate from an adult woman who had mild COVID-19 (a few samples of this study predate the infection). Cell type and time point are not known.

As for this clonotype: A read error may produce the germline difference seen at one junction end. The chain is built from TRBV10-3 and TRBJ2-7; 11 bases fit TRBD2. The CDR3 contains 16 residues. Germline-derived CDR1 and CDR2 are ENHRY and SYGVKD. CDR3 loop: CALSTTSGRAVYEQYF. The CDR3, as DNA: TGTGCCCTCAGTACCACTAGCGGGAGAGCCGTCTACGAGCAGTACTTC.

V and J are TRBV12-3 or TRBV12-4 and TRBJ1-2; 9 nucleotides line up with TRBD1. V dropped 6 bases and J dropped 11; count of bases not matched to a gene: 7. The CDR3 spans 12 residues. CDR3 coding DNA: TGTGCCAGCAGAATGACAGGGGGGCAATACACCTTC. Translated: CASRMTGGQYTF.

The V call is TRBV7-2, the J call TRBJ2-1, with a tentative D call TRBD2 (6 bases). V dropped 0 bases and J dropped 7 bases, with 13 bases sitting between them. This CDR3 is built from 15 residues. The V gene's germline CDR1 is SGHTA and CDR2 FQGNSA. The DNA for the CDR3 is TGTGCCAGCAGCTTAGCGGGGGGTACCATGAATGAGCAGTTCTTC. The encoded protein is CASSLAGGTMNEQFF.

The CDR3, as DNA: TGTGCCAGCAGTTTAGAAGAAGGAACCGGAAAACTGTTTTTT. As protein: CASSLEEGTGKLFF. V usage is TRBV12-3 or TRBV12-4 and J usage is TRBJ1-4; D ambiguous. Trimming took 1 base from V and 10 from J, leaving 13 bases between them. The CDR3 runs to 14 residues.

This clonotype was seen only a few times. V usage is TRBV5-1 and J usage is TRBJ2-1; 7 nucleotides match TRBD2. The trim removed 0 bases at V and 5 bases at J, leaving 8 bases unmatched. Germline V gives CDR1 SGHRS, CDR2 YFSETQ. This CDR3 is 16 amino acids long. CDR3 DNA sequence: TGCGCCAGCAGCTTGGTGGCGGGAGCGTTACACAATGAGCAGTTCTTC. It codes for CASSLVAGALHNEQFF.

This clonotype was seen more than once but under ten times. The chain uses TRBV20-1 and TRBJ2-3; possibly TRBD1 or TRBD2 for D (6 bases each). The germline CDR1 and CDR2 sequences are DFQATT and SNEGSKA (reference sequence). CDR3 length equals 16 residues. V lost 4 bases and J lost 1, with 18 bases in between. CDR3 DNA: TGCAGTGCTAACTCCGAGGGGGGTTCGCGCACAGATACGCAGTATTTT. Residues: CSANSEGGSRTDTQYF.

This chain connects TRBV9 to TRBJ2-5; tentatively, D is TRBD2 (5 bases). CDR3 length equals 15 residues. V dropped 0 bases and J dropped 4 bases, with 13 bases sitting between them. The germline CDR1 and CDR2 sequences are SGDLS and YYNGEE. CDR3 residues: CASSVGRVPIETQYF. CDR3 nucleotide sequence: TGTGCCAGCAGCGTAGGGCGGGTGCCAATAGAGACCCAGTACTTC.

This clonotype was counted only a few times. This rearrangement joins TRBV20-1 to TRBJ2-7, with 9 bases fitting TRBD1. V lost 5 bases to trimming and J lost 4 bases; unmatched junction nucleotides: 12. Germline V CDR1 and CDR2: DFQATT, SNEGSKA (reference sequence). The CDR3 covers 15 residues. In nucleotides, the CDR3 is TGCAGTGCTCGTCCCGGGACAGGGTCACGGTACGAGCAGTACTTC. It encodes CSARPGTGSRYEQYF.

This clonotype was detected only a few times. The chain combines TRBV7-2 with TRBJ2-1, with 10 bases lining up with TRBD2. Germline values: CDR1 SGHTA, CDR2 FQGNSA. The CDR3 covers 17 residues. V dropped 4 bases and J dropped 2; count of bases not matched to a gene: 8. The DNA for the CDR3 is TGTGCCAGCAGCTCAAGGGGCCTAGCGGGAGCCTACAATGAGCAGTTCTTC. Protein product: CASSSRGLAGAYNEQFF.

This sequence joins TRBV20-1 and TRBJ2-7, with D uncertain. The CDR3 sequence is 13 residues long. CDR1 is DFQATT and CDR2 is SNEGSKA in the germline V gene (reference sequence). V shed 1 base and J shed 3 bases, with 10 bases lying between them. The CDR3 coding sequence is TGCAGTGCTAGAGTAGGCGGTTACTACGAGCAGTACTTC. This translates into CSARVGGYYEQYF.

This clonotype was picked up a small number of times. The V call is TRBV20-1, the J call TRBJ1-2, with TRBD1 identical over 8 bases. Losses at the gene ends were 8 bases for V and 2 bases for J; bases not matched to a gene: 13. The CDR3 sequence is 15 residues long. The germline V gene has CDR1 DFQATT and CDR2 SNEGSKA (reference sequence). The CDR3: CSPPGTGGSNYGYTF. CDR3 in DNA: TGCAGTCCCCCCGGGACAGGCGGTAGCAACTATGGCTACACCTTC.

This clonotype has a handful of counts. V gene TRBV7-6 combines with J gene TRBJ2-1; possible D gene TRBD1, 6 bases. Germline CDR1 reads SGHVS; CDR2 reads FNYEAQ. The CDR3 is 15 amino acids. Between the trimmed V and J ends, which lost 5 bases and 7 bases, there was a span of 18 bases. CDR3: CASSPDRYHSNEQFF. Written as DNA, the CDR3 is TGTGCCAGCAGCCCCGACAGGTACCATAGTAATGAGCAGTTCTTC.

V is TRBV7-9 and J is TRBJ2-1; 8 bases match TRBD2. Germline values: CDR1 SEHNR, CDR2 FQNEAQ (reference sequence). CDR3 length: 17 amino acids. V gave up 0 bases and J gave up 3 bases; unmatched junction bases: 7. CDR3 DNA sequence: TGTGCCAGCAGCTTAGCGTGGGGCGCGGGAGGCTACAATGAGCAGTTCTTC. As protein: CASSLAWGAGGYNEQFF.

This clonotype has a count of ten or more. This chain links TRBV12-3 or TRBV12-4 with TRBJ2-7; 10 nucleotides line up with TRBD1. The CDR3 consists of 13 residues. Unmatched junction bases numbered 2, after V lost 6 bases and J lost 3 bases. DNA of the CDR3: TGTGCCAGCAGCCGGGACAGGGGCTACGAGCAGTACTTC. This codes for CASSRDRGYEQYF.

The chain combines TRBV20-1 with TRBJ2-3, with 10 bases that match TRBD2. V was pared by 3 bases and J by 6 bases, with 6 bases of the junction left unmatched. CDR1 and CDR2 from the germline V gene are DFQATT and SNEGSKA (reference sequence). CDR3 length equals 14 residues. The CDR3 region is CSASRLAGVDTQYF. CDR3 nucleotide sequence: TGCAGTGCTAGTAGGCTAGCGGGAGTCGATACGCAGTATTTT.

In DNA form, the CDR3 reads TGTGCCAGCAGCTCCCGAACGGGGGTTGACGAGCAGTACTTC. This encodes CASSSRTGVDEQYF. V is TRBV13 and J is TRBJ2-7; a weak D match, TRBD2 (6 bases). Trimming removed 4 bases at V and 5 bases at J, with 15 bases between. Germline V lookup: CDR1 PRHDT, CDR2 FYEKMQ (reference sequence). This CDR3 comprises 14 residues.

This clonotype was seen a handful of times. The chain recombines TRBV12-3 or TRBV12-4 with TRBJ2-1; the D gene is possibly TRBD1 (5 bases). The V gene lost 4 bases and the J gene lost 6 bases, with 19 bases spanning the gap. The CDR3 spans 16 residues. The CDR3 here is CASSSTNQGLGNEQFF. CDR3 sequence (DNA): TGTGCCAGCAGTTCAACTAATCAGGGTCTCGGCAATGAGCAGTTCTTC.

The CDR3 coding sequence is TGTGCCAGCAGCTCGCGGGTGTCGAACACCGGGGAGCTGTTTTTT. Its translation is CASSSRVSNTGELFF. The chain recombines TRBV7-9 with TRBJ2-2; D might be TRBD2 (5 bases). This CDR3 region has 15 residues. Germline CDR1 and CDR2: SEHNR and FQNEAQ (reference sequence). V was cut by 4 bases and J by 0 bases, with 9 bases left in between.

V usage is TRBV20-1 and J usage is TRBJ1-4; a weak D match, TRBD1 (6 bases). V gave up 0 bases and J gave up 5 bases, with 10 bases separating them. Germline V CDR1 and CDR2: DFQATT, SNEGSKA (reference sequence). The CDR3 is 14 amino acids. The CDR3 protein is CSARDRRGNEKLFF. DNA of the CDR3: TGCAGTGCTAGAGACAGGAGGGGGAATGAAAAACTGTTTTTT.

J is TRBJ1-1 and V is TRBV7-6; D possibly corresponds to TRBD1 (5 bases). Germline V CDR1 and CDR2: SGHVS, FNYEAQ. The CDR3 totals 16 residues. V lost 7 bases and J lost 4, with 22 bases in between. CDR3 sequence: CASTPLAGRGGTEAFF. In DNA, the CDR3 is TGTGCCAGCACCCCCCTCGCAGGGAGGGGTGGCACTGAAGCTTTCTTT.

This clonotype was seen only a few times. The chain links TRBV27 to TRBJ1-3, with D unresolved. Germline CDR1 is MNHEY and CDR2 is SMNVEV (reference sequence). This CDR3 region has 13 residues. V lost 8 bases and J lost 0, with 8 bases in between. The CDR3 coding sequence is TGTGCCAGCCGTCCACTCTCTGGAAACACCATATATTTT. Amino acids: CASRPLSGNTIYF.

This sequence joins TRBV6-5 and TRBJ1-4; 9 bases align to TRBD1. Germline CDR1 and CDR2: MNHEY and SVGAGI. V shed 4 bases, J shed 8 bases, and the junction held 2 bases outside the gene matches. The CDR3 covers 13 residues. The CDR3 loop reads CASSWDRVEKLFF. The CDR3 region has the DNA TGTGCCAGCAGTTGGGACAGGGTCGAAAAACTGTTTTTT.

In this sample, this clonotype turned up a few times. The chain couples TRBV7-2 to TRBJ2-5, with D uncertain. With 2 bases removed from V and 3 bases from J, the gap between germline ends came to 10 bases. The germline CDR1 and CDR2 sequences are SGHTA and FQGNSA. The CDR3 consists of 14 residues. The CDR3 DNA follows: TGTGCCAGCAGCTTATTACCCGTTAAAGAGACCCAGTACTTC. This gives the protein CASSLLPVKETQYF.

The chain has TRBV6-5 and TRBJ2-7; the D is unclear. Germline CDR1 MNHEY, CDR2 SVGAGI. CDR3 size: 17 residues. Between the trimmed V and J ends, which lost 0 bases and 1 base, there was a span of 16 bases. The CDR3 nucleotides are TGTGCCAGCAGTTACTCGTCACGCGCGCCATCTTCCTACGAGCAGTACTTC. Its protein product is CASSYSSRAPSSYEQYF.

In its sample, this clonotype was seen many times. The chain joins TRBV10-3 to TRBJ2-3, with 7 bases fitting TRBD1. Germline assignment: CDR1 ENHRY and CDR2 SYGVKD. The CDR3 is 15 residues long. After removal of 3 bases from V and 2 bases from J, the junction contained 5 bases not matched to a gene. For the CDR3, the DNA is TGTGCCATCAGTGACAAACAGGGGCCCACAGATACGCAGTATTTT. Protein sequence: CAISDKQGPTDTQYF.

The chain links TRBV7-8 to TRBJ2-3; 7 bases fit TRBD2. The CDR3 contains 15 residues. V was pared by 6 bases and J by 4 bases, with 10 bases of the junction left unmatched. Germline V CDR1 and CDR2: SGHVS, FQNEAQ. The CDR3 DNA reads as TGTGCCAGCAGGTCGACTAGCACGGCTCCAGATACGCAGTATTTT. Encoded protein: CASRSTSTAPDTQYF.

The rearrangement links TRBV9 to TRBJ2-3; D remains ambiguous. Trimming took 6 bases from V and 4 from J, leaving 9 bases between them. The germline V gene has CDR1 SGDLS and CDR2 YYNGEE. This CDR3 has 12 residues. Written as DNA, the CDR3 is TGTGCCAGCAACAAGGGCTCAGATACGCAGTATTTT. Translation: CASNKGSDTQYF.

The chain is built from TRBV12-5 and TRBJ2-3; D is undetermined. V shed 1 base and J shed 2 bases, with 10 bases lying between them. The CDR3 contains 15 residues. CDR1 is LGHNT, CDR2 FRNRAP, per germline. CDR3 bases: TGTGCTAGTGGTTTGGCACAAACCAACACAGATACGCAGTATTTT. Translated, it gives CASGLAQTNTDTQYF.

This clonotype was detected a few times. The rearrangement uses TRBV4-1 and TRBJ2-7, with D tentatively TRBD2 (5 bases). The CDR3 totals 15 residues. The V gene's germline CDR1 is MGHRA and CDR2 YSYEKL. V was clipped by 3 bases and J by 1 base, with 13 bases between them. Here the CDR3 reads CASSHLVGASYEQYF. For the CDR3, the DNA is TGCGCCAGCAGCCACCTCGTGGGAGCTTCCTACGAGCAGTACTTC.